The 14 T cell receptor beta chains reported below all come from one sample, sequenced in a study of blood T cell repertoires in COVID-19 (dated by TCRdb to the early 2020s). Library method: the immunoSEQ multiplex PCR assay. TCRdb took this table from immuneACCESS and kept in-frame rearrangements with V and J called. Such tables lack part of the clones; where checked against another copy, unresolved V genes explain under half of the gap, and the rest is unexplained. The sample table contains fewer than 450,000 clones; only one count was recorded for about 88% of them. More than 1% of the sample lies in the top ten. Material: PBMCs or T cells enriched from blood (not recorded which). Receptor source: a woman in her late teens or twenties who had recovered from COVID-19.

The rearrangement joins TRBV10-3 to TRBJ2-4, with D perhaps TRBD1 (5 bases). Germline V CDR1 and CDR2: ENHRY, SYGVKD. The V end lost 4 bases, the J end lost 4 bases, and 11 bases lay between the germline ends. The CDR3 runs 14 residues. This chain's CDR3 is CAISGGQGKNIQYF. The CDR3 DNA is TGTGCCATCAGTGGGGGTCAGGGTAAAAACATTCAGTACTTC.

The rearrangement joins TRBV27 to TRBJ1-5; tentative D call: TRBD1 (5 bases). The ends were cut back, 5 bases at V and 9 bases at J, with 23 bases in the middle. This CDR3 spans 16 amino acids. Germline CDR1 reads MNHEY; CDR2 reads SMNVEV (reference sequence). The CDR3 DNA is TGTGCCAGCAGTGCCCTGGGGGGTCAGGGACCCAGGCCCCAGCATTTT. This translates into CASSALGGQGPRPQHF.

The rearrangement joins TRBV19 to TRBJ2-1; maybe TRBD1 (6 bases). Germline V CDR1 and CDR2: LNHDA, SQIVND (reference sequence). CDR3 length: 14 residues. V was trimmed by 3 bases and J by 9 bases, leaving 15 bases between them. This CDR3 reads CASSMVYQGLEQFF. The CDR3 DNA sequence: TGTGCCAGTAGTATGGTCTATCAGGGGCTTGAGCAGTTCTTC.

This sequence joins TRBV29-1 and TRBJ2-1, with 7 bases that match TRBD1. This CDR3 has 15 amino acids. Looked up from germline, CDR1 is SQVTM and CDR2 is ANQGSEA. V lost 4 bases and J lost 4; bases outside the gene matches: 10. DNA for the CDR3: TGCAGCGTTGTTTTCGGGACAGCGTTTTACAATGAGCAGTTCTTC. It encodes CSVVFGTAFYNEQFF.

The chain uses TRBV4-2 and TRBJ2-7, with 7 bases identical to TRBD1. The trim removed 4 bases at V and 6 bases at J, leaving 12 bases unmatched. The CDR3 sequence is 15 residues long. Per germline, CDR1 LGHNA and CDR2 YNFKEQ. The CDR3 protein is CASSLTRDRVSEQYF. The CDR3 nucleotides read TGTGCCAGCAGCCTAACTCGGGACAGAGTGAGCGAGCAGTACTTC.

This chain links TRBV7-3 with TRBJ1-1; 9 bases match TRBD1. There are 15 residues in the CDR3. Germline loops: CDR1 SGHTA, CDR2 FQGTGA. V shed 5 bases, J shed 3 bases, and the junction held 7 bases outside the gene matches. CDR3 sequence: CASSTNRGRDTEAFF. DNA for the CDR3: TGTGCCAGCAGCACGAACAGGGGGCGCGACACTGAAGCTTTCTTT.

Written as DNA, the CDR3 is TGCAGCGTTGATGGGGCAGGGATGTCTGGAAACACCATATATTTT. This translates into CSVDGAGMSGNTIYF. V is TRBV29-1 and J is TRBJ1-3; perhaps TRBD1 as D (5 bases). The CDR3 runs 15 residues. Trimming took 3 bases from V and 1 from J, leaving 13 bases between them. Germline V gene lookup returns CDR1 SQVTM and CDR2 ANQGSEA.

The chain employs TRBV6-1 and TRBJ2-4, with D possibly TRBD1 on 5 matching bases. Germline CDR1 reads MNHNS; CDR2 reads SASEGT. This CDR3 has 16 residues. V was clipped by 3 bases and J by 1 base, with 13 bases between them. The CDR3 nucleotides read TGTGCCAGCAGTGAGGGGCCAGGGAAGGCCAAAAACATTCAGTACTTC. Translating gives CASSEGPGKAKNIQYF.

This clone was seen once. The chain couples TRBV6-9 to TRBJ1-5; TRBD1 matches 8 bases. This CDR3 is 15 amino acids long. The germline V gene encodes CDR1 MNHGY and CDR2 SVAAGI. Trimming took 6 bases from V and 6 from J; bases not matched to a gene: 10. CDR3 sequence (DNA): TGTGCCAGCAGGACAAGGACAGGGTCCCCTCAGCCCCAGCATTTT. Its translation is CASRTRTGSPQPQHF.

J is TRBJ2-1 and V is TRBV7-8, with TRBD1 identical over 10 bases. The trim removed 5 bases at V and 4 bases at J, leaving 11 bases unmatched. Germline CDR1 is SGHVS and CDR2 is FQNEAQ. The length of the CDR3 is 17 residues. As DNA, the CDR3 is TGTGCCAGCAGCCCTACCACCGGGACAGGGGTATACAATGAGCAGTTCTTC. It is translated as CASSPTTGTGVYNEQFF.

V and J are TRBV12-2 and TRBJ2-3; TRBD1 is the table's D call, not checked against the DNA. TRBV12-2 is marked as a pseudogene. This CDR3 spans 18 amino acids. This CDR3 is CASREHLLQGSSTDTQYF. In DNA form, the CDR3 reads TGTGCAAGTCGCGAACACCTCCTTCAGGGCTCTAGCACAGATACGCAGTATTTT.

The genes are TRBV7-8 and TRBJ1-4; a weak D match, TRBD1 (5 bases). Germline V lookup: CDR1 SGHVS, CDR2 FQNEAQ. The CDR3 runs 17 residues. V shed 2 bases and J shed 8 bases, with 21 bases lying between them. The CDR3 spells CASSLTGRGGAGEKLFF. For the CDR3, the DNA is TGTGCCAGCAGCTTAACGGGGAGGGGAGGGGCAGGAGAAAAACTGTTTTTT.

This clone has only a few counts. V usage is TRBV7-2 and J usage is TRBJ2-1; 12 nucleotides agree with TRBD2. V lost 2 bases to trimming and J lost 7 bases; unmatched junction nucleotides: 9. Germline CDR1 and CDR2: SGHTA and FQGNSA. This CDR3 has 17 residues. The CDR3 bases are TGTGCCAGCAGCTTAAACCCCCCTAGCGGGGGGGCTAATGAGCAGTTCTTC. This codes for CASSLNPPSGGANEQFF.

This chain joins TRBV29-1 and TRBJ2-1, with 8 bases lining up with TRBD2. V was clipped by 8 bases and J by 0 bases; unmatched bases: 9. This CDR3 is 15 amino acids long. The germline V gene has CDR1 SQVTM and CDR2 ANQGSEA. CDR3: CSSDSGVSSYNEQFF. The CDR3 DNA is TGCAGCTCTGATAGCGGGGTAAGCTCCTACAATGAGCAGTTCTTC.